The rows below give T cell receptor beta chains drawn from one sample of a study of blood T cell repertoires in COVID-19. Sequencing used immunoSEQ multiplex PCR; TCRdb keeps in-frame clones, though not all of them. The sample has about 230,000 clones, around 84% seen once. Specimen: peripheral blood. These receptors all come from a man aged 40-49 years with acute or convalescent COVID-19. CDR3s include the opening cysteine and the closing phenylalanine or tryptophan. A D gene is named only where the DNA matches it firmly. Clone size is shown for a subset of rows, as once, few, many or a class of expanded clone.

D gene	clone size	V gene	J gene	CDR3 protein	CDR3 DNA
NA	NA	TRBV28	TRBJ1-1	CASSPGVGRRTEAFF	TGTGCCAGCAGTCCGGGGGTTGGGCGCCGCACTGAAGCTTTCTTT
TRBD1	NA	TRBV5-1	TRBJ2-7	CASSAGTGHSYEQYF	TGCGCCAGCAGCGCCGGGACAGGGCATTCCTACGAGCAGTACTTC
TRBD1	NA	TRBV4-2	TRBJ1-6	CASSQDPGQGASPLHF	TGTGCCAGCAGCCAAGACCCGGGACAGGGGGCCTCACCCCTCCACTTT
NA	NA	TRBV25-1	TRBJ2-1	CASSESGPNEQFF	TGTGCCAGCAGTGAATCAGGGCCCAATGAGCAGTTCTTC
TRBD1	NA	TRBV5-6	TRBJ1-2	CASSRDRGYGYTF	TGTGCCAGCAGCAGGGACAGGGGTTATGGCTACACCTTC
NA	NA	TRBV12-5	TRBJ2-3	CASGSGAISTDTQYF	TGTGCTAGTGGCAGCGGAGCAATTAGCACAGATACGCAGTATTTT
TRBD1	NA	TRBV6-5	TRBJ1-2	CASRTQGAKGGYTF	TGTGCCAGCAGGACACAGGGGGCGAAAGGTGGCTACACCTTC
TRBD1	NA	TRBV2	TRBJ1-1	CASRERTGGFITEAFF	TGTGCCAGCAGGGAGAGGACAGGGGGCTTTATCACTGAAGCTTTCTTT
NA	NA	TRBV5-6	TRBJ1-6	CASTDAVSNSPLHF	TGTGCCAGCACCGATGCAGTGTCCAATTCACCCCTCCACTTT
NA	NA	TRBV7-2	TRBJ1-3	CASSLLRSSGNTIYF	TGTGCCAGCAGCTTACTTAGGAGCTCTGGAAACACCATATATTTT
NA	few	TRBV6-2/TRBV6-3	TRBJ2-5	CASSRQGRETQYF	TGTGCCAGCAGTAGGCAGGGTCGGGAGACCCAGTACTTC
NA	NA	TRBV9	TRBJ1-2	CASSAGFARGYTF	TGTGCCAGCAGCGCCGGGTTCGCTCGTGGCTACACCTTC
TRBD1	NA	TRBV6-2/TRBV6-3	TRBJ1-2	CASSYDDRGGGYTF	TGTGCCAGCAGTTACGACGACAGGGGAGGCGGCTACACCTTC
NA	NA	TRBV9	TRBJ1-2	CASGANYGYTF	TGTGCCAGCGGGGCCAACTATGGCTACACCTTC
NA	NA	TRBV28	TRBJ1-1	CASSFIGVGKNTEAFF	TGTGCCAGCAGTTTCATCGGGGTAGGGAAAAACACTGAAGCTTTCTTT
NA	NA	TRBV5-4	TRBJ1-4	CASSSQGPNEKLFF	TGTGCCAGCAGCTCCCAGGGGCCTAATGAAAAACTGTTTTTT
TRBD1	NA	TRBV30	TRBJ1-4	CAWSDSRDSNEKLFF	TGTGCCTGGAGTGACAGCCGGGACAGTAATGAAAAACTGTTTTTT
NA	once	TRBV7-9	TRBJ1-1	CASSRPTGFLGNTEAFF	TGTGCCAGCAGCCGCCCAACAGGGTTTCTTGGGAACACTGAAGCTTTCTTT
NA	NA	TRBV10-3	TRBJ1-2	CATIPGGTEAIYGYTF	TGTGCCACTATACCCGGGGGGACCGAGGCAATCTATGGCTACACCTTC
TRBD1	NA	TRBV28	TRBJ2-6	CASSFASTRTGEGSGANVLTF	TGTGCCAGCAGTTTTGCTTCTACCCGGACAGGGGAAGGCTCTGGGGCCAACGTCCTGACTTTC
TRBD1	once	TRBV19	TRBJ1-4	CASRDRGIPATNEKLFF	TGTGCCAGTAGGGACAGGGGGATCCCGGCAACTAATGAAAAACTGTTTTTT
NA	NA	TRBV5-1	TRBJ1-1	CASSLDNPGDTEAFF	TGCGCCAGCAGCTTGGATAACCCAGGGGACACTGAAGCTTTCTTT
NA	NA	TRBV27	TRBJ1-2	CASRRRELEGYTF	TGTGCCAGCAGGAGGAGGGAGCTTGAAGGCTACACCTTC
NA	NA	TRBV28	TRBJ1-2	CASSFREIGLGYGYTF	TGTGCCAGCAGTTTCCGGGAAATCGGGTTAGGCTATGGCTACACCTTC
TRBD2	NA	TRBV6-2/TRBV6-3	TRBJ2-2	CASSPRTSGAHTGELFF	TGTGCCAGCAGCCCACGGACTAGCGGGGCACACACCGGGGAGCTGTTTTTT
NA	NA	TRBV5-1	TRBJ2-7	CASSLGAGGSYEQYF	TGCGCCAGCAGCTTGGGTGCAGGGGGGAGCTACGAGCAGTACTTC
TRBD1	NA	TRBV5-5	TRBJ2-7	CASSTQGDSYEQYF	TGTGCCAGCAGCACACAGGGGGACAGTTACGAGCAGTACTTC
TRBD2	few	TRBV6-4	TRBJ2-3	CASSPLAGGSTDTQYF	TGTGCCAGCAGTCCTTTAGCGGGGGGCAGCACAGATACGCAGTATTTT
TRBD2	NA	TRBV5-1	TRBJ2-3	CASRTSGGADTQYF	TGCGCCAGCCGGACTAGCGGGGGGGCAGATACGCAGTATTTT
TRBD2	NA	TRBV6-6	TRBJ2-1	CASSPTGGTSGGAFSRSEQFF	TGTGCCAGCAGCCCCACTGGGGGGACTAGCGGGGGGGCCTTTTCCCGTAGCGAGCAGTTCTTC
NA	NA	TRBV18	TRBJ1-6	CASSPSGGGSPLHF	TGTGCCAGCTCACCATCGGGGGGAGGATCACCCCTCCACTTT
NA	NA	TRBV10-3	TRBJ2-7	CAIRGDSGGEQYF	TGTGCCATCAGAGGGGACAGTGGAGGGGAGCAGTACTTC
TRBD1	NA	TRBV29-1	TRBJ1-4	CSVPTGQGNEKLFF	TGCAGCGTCCCGACAGGGCAGGGTAATGAAAAACTGTTTTTT
NA	NA	TRBV11-2	TRBJ1-1	CASSVQGSTEAFF	TGTGCCAGCAGCGTACAGGGCTCCACTGAAGCTTTCTTT
NA	NA	TRBV7-9	TRBJ2-7	CASSLARGYEQYF	TGTGCCAGCAGCTTAGCGAGAGGGTACGAGCAGTACTTC
NA	NA	TRBV18	TRBJ1-3	CASSPRQVVAAGNTIYF	TGTGCCAGCTCACCACGTCAAGTTGTAGCTGCTGGAAACACCATATATTTT
TRBD2	NA	TRBV6-6	TRBJ2-7	CASRLAGANYEQYF	TGTGCCAGCAGGCTAGCGGGGGCGAACTACGAGCAGTACTTC
TRBD1	NA	TRBV5-4	TRBJ1-2	CASSSGQALRYTF	TGTGCCAGCAGCTCCGGACAGGCCCTGAGGTACACCTTC
TRBD1	NA	TRBV14	TRBJ2-7	CASSQVRDRASEQYF	TGTGCCAGCAGCCAAGTTCGGGACAGGGCCAGCGAGCAGTACTTC
NA	NA	TRBV2	TRBJ2-7	CASSQGRGGIYEQYF	TGTGCCAGCAGTCAGGGTAGGGGAGGTATCTACGAGCAGTACTTC
NA	once	TRBV30	TRBJ1-3	CAQADSPYLPSGNTIYF	TGTGCCCAAGCGGACAGCCCTTATTTACCCTCTGGAAACACCATATATTTT
NA	NA	TRBV30	TRBJ1-4	CAGKSGDNEKLFF	TGTGCCGGGAAATCAGGGGATAATGAAAAACTGTTTTTT
NA	once	TRBV7-2	TRBJ1-3	CASSPSSGNTIYF	TGTGCCAGCAGCCCATCCTCTGGAAACACCATATATTTT
TRBD1	once	TRBV19	TRBJ1-2	CASSKIQGARGYTF	TGTGCCAGTAGTAAAATACAGGGGGCGAGGGGCTACACCTTC
TRBD2	NA	TRBV7-3	TRBJ2-3	CASSPTSGISDTQYF	TGTGCCAGCAGCCCCACTAGCGGGATTTCAGATACGCAGTATTTT
TRBD1	NA	TRBV19	TRBJ1-2	CASSSRTGQYGYTF	TGTGCCAGTAGTAGCAGGACAGGGCAATATGGCTACACCTTC
TRBD2	NA	TRBV7-2	TRBJ2-3	CASSPRGGDVTDTQYF	TGTGCCAGCAGCCCACGGGGGGGGGATGTCACAGATACGCAGTATTTT
NA	NA	TRBV5-1	TRBJ2-1	CASSLGSGYYNEQFF	TGCGCCAGCAGCTTGGGTAGCGGCTACTACAATGAGCAGTTCTTC
TRBD2	NA	TRBV5-1	TRBJ2-1	CASSSTGGSGAYNEQFF	TGCGCCAGCAGCTCCACTGGAGGTAGCGGGGCATACAATGAGCAGTTCTTC
NA	NA	TRBV6-1	TRBJ1-5	CASSERGGSQPQHF	TGTGCCAGCAGTGAAAGGGGCGGGAGTCAGCCCCAGCATTTT
NA	NA	TRBV27	TRBJ1-4	CASRTVGGNEKLFF	TGTGCCAGCAGGACGGTGGGGGGTAATGAAAAACTGTTTTTT
TRBD1	NA	TRBV6-2/TRBV6-3	TRBJ2-4	CASSGTGRNIQYF	TGTGCCAGCAGCGGGACAGGGAGGAACATTCAGTACTTC
NA	once	TRBV6-2/TRBV6-3	TRBJ1-1	CASSYREANTEAFF	TGTGCCAGCAGTTACAGGGAGGCGAACACTGAAGCTTTCTTT
TRBD2	NA	TRBV6-5	TRBJ2-5	CASSLAGGVTETQYF	TGTGCCAGCAGTTTAGCGGGGGGCGTTACAGAGACCCAGTACTTC